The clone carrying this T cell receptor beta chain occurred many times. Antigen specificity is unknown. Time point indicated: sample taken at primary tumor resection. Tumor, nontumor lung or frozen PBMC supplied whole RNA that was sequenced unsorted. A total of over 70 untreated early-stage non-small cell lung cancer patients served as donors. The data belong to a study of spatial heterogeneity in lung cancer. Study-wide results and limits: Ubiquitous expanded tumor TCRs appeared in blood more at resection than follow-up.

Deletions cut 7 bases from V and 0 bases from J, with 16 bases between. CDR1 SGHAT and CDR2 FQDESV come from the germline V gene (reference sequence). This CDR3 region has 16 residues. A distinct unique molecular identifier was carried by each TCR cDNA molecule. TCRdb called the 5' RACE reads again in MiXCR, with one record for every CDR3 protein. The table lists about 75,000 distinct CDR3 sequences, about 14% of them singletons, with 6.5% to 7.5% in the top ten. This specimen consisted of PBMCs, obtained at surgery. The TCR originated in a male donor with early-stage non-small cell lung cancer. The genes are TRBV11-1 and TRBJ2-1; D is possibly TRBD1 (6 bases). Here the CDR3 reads CASTQGQTSSYNEQFF. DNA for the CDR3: TGTGCCAGCACCCAGGGGCAGACGAGCTCCTACAATGAGCAGTTCTTC.